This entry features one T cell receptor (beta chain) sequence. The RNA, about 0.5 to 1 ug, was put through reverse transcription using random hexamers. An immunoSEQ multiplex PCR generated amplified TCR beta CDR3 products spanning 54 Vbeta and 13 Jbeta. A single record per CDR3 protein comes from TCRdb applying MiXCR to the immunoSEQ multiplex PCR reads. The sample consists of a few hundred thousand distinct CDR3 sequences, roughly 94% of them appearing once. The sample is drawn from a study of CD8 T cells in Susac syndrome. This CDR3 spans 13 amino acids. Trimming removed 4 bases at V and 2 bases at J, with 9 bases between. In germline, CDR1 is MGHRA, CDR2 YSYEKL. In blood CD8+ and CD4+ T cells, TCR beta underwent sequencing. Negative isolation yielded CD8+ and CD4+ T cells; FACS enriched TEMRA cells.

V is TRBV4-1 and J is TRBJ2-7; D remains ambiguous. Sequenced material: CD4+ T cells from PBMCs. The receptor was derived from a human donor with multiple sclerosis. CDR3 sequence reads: CASSRERTYEQYF. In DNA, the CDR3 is TGCGCCAGCAGCCGGGAAAGGACCTACGAGCAGTACTTC.